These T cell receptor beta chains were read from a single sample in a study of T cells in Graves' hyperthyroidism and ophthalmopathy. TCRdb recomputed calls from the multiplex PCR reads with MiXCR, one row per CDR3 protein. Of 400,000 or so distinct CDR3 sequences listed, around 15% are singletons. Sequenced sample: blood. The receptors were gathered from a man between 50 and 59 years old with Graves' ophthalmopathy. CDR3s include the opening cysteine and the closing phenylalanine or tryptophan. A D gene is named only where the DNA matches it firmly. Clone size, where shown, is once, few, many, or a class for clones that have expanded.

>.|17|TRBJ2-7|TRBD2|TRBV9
CASNPEPHLGGGYEQYF
TGTGCCAGCAACCCCGAGCCGCACTTGGGCGGGGGGTACGAGCAGTACTTC
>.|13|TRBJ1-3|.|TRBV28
CASSLFSAYTIYF
TGTGCCAGCAGTTTATTTTCAGCATACACCATATATTTT
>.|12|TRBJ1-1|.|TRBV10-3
CAISEGDTEAFF
TGTGCCATCAGTGAGGGGGACACTGAAGCTTTCTTT
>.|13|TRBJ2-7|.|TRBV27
CASSLRQAYEQYF
TGTGCCAGCAGTTTAAGGCAGGCCTACGAGCAGTACTTC
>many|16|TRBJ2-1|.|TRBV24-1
CATSDLTLGSYNEQFF
TGTGCCACCAGTGATTTGACACTAGGGTCCTACAATGAGCAGTTCTTC
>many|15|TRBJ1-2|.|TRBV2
CASSEAGTDNYGYTF
TGTGCCAGCAGTGAAGCGGGAACGGACAACTATGGCTACACCTTC
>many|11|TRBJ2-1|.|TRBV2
CASKYAGEQFF
TGTGCCAGCAAGTACGCGGGTGAGCAGTTCTTC
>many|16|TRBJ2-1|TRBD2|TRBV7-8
CASSLVVAGGYNEQFF
TGTGCCAGCAGCTTAGTAGTGGCGGGAGGATACAATGAGCAGTTCTTC
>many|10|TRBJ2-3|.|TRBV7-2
CAIISDTQYF
TGTGCTATAATCTCAGATACGCAGTATTTT
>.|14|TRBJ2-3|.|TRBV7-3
CATSLTRGTDTQYF
TGTGCCACCTCGCTGACTAGGGGCACAGATACGCAGTATTTT
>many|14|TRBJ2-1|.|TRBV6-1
CASRRGGGPNEQFF
TGTGCCAGCAGGAGGGGGGGAGGGCCCAATGAGCAGTTCTTC
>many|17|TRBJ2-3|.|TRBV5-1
CASSFGTVTSITDTQYF
TGCGCCAGCAGCTTCGGAACGGTTACGAGTATCACAGATACGCAGTATTTT
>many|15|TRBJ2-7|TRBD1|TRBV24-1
CATSDGRGTSYEQYF
TGTGCCACCAGTGATGGCAGGGGGACCTCCTACGAGCAGTACTTC
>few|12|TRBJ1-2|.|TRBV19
CASSPPKYGYTF
TGTGCCAGTAGCCCGCCAAAGTATGGCTACACCTTC
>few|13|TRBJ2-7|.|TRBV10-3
CAISERQPYEQYF
TGTGCCATCAGTGAGAGACAGCCCTACGAGCAGTACTTC
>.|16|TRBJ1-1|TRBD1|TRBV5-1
CASSLQGAGLNSEAFF
TGCGCCAGCAGCTTACAGGGGGCTGGGCTAAACTCTGAAGCTTTCTTT
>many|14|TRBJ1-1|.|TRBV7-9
CASSSEVMNTEAFF
TGTGCCAGCAGTTCTGAAGTCATGAACACTGAAGCTTTCTTT
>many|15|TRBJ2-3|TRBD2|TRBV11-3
CASSLELAGRDTQYF
TGTGCCAGCAGCTTGGAGCTAGCGGGAAGAGATACGCAGTATTTT
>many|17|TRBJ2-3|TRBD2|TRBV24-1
CATSLPGLAGHTDTQYF
TGTGCCACCAGCCTACCGGGACTAGCGGGACACACAGATACGCAGTATTTT
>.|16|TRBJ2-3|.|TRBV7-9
CASSLLDSFSTDTQYF
TGTGCCAGCAGCTTGCTAGACAGTTTTAGCACAGATACGCAGTATTTT
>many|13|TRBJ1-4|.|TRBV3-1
CASSLGTGSILFF
TGTGCCAGCAGCCTCGGGACCGGGTCCATACTGTTTTTT
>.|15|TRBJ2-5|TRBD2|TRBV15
CATRFAGGSQETQYF
TGTGCCACCAGGTTCGCGGGAGGATCCCAAGAGACCCAGTACTTC
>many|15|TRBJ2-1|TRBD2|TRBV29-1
CSARAGEITYNEQFF
TGCAGCGCCAGAGCGGGAGAGATAACCTACAATGAGCAGTTCTTC
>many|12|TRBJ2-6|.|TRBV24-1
CATSPGANVLTF
TGTGCCACCTCCCCTGGGGCCAACGTCCTGACTTTC
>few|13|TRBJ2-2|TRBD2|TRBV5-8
CASQAVAGGELFF
TGTGCCAGCCAGGCGGTAGCGGGCGGGGAGCTGTTTTTT
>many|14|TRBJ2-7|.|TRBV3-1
CASSPGGQAYEQYF
TGTGCCAGCAGCCCTGGCGGGCAAGCCTACGAGCAGTACTTC
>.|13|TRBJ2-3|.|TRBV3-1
CASSQDRMDTQYF
TGTGCCAGCAGCCAAGATCGGATGGATACGCAGTATTTT
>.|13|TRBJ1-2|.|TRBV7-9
CASSGGFGYGYTF
TGTGCCAGCAGCGGGGGGTTTGGGTATGGCTACACCTTC
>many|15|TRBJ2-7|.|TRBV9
CASSLSSFSSYEQYF
TGTGCCAGCAGCCTAAGCTCGTTCAGCTCCTACGAGCAGTACTTC
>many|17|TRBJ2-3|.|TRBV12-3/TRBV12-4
CASGRLLREWGTDTQYF
TGTGCCAGCGGGAGACTTCTTCGGGAGTGGGGCACAGATACGCAGTATTTT
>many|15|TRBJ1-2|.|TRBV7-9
CASSPTFEWGYGYTF
TGTGCCAGCAGCCCAACCTTCGAATGGGGCTATGGCTACACCTTC
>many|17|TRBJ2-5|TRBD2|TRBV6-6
CASSYAGLAGVWETQYF
TGTGCCAGCAGTTACGCGGGACTAGCGGGAGTGTGGGAGACCCAGTACTTC
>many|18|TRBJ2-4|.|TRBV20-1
CSARDLLREIIAKNIQYF
TGCAGTGCTAGAGATCTACTAAGAGAGATTATAGCCAAAAACATTCAGTACTTC
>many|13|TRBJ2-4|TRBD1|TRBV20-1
CSGETGGKNIQYF
TGCAGTGGAGAGACAGGGGGCAAAAACATTCAGTACTTC
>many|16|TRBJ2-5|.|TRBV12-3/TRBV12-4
CASMIGGSLAAETQYF
TGTGCCAGCATGATTGGAGGGAGTTTGGCGGCAGAGACCCAGTACTTC
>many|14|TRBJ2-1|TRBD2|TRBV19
CASSKAGGPHEQFF
TGTGCCAGTAGTAAGGCGGGAGGGCCTCATGAGCAGTTCTTC
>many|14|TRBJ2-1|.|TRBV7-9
CASSLGSRANEQFF
TGTGCCAGCAGCTTAGGGTCCCGAGCCAATGAGCAGTTCTTC
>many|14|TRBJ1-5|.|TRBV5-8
CASSAQGRNQPQHF
TGTGCCAGCAGCGCGCAGGGACGCAATCAGCCCCAGCATTTT
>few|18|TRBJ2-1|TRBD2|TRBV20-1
CSARDEVRLAGDYNEQFF
TGCAGTGCTAGAGATGAAGTTCGACTAGCGGGAGACTACAATGAGCAGTTCTTC
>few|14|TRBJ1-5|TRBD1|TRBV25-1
CASKDRGANQPQHF
TGTGCCAGCAAGGACAGGGGAGCCAATCAGCCCCAGCATTTT
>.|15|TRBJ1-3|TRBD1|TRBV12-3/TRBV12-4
CASSYRGYPGNTIYF
TGTGCCAGCAGTTACAGGGGCTACCCTGGAAACACCATATATTTT
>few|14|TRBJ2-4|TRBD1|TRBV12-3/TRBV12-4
CASAQGASKNIQYF
TGTGCCAGCGCTCAGGGGGCGTCCAAAAACATTCAGTACTTC